Below, one T cell receptor (beta chain) is given with its context. This sample is drawn from a study of blood T cell dynamics during melanoma immunotherapy. The table came from immunoSEQ multiplex PCR; TCRdb's copy has only in-frame clones and leaves some out. The sample has fewer than 12,000 clones, around 86% seen once. The germline CDR1 and CDR2 sequences are SGHDT and YYEEEE. The CDR3 runs 16 residues. Trimming cost V 3 bases and J 0 bases, with 10 bases left between them. As to time point: week 3, after first cycle of checkpoint inhibitor. This sequence was found in a human donor with melanoma. The chain is built from TRBV5-6 and TRBJ1-6; no clear D gene. The material was blood, obtained from a patient treated with checkpoint blockade. CDR3 DNA sequence: TGTGCCAGCAGCTCTAGGGAGAGCTCCTATAATTCACCCCTCCACTTT. Protein: CASSSRESSYNSPLHF.